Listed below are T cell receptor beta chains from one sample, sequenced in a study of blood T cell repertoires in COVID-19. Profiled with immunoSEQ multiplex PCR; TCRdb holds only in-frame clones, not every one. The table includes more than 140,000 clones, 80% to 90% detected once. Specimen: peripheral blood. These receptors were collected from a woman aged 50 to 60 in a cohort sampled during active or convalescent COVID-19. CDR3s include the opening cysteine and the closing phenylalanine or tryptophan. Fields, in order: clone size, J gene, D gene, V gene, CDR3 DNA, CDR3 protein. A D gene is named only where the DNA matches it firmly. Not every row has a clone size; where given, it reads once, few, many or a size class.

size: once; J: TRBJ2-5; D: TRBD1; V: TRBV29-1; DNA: TGCAGCGGCCAGACAGGGCCGAGAGAGACCCAGTACTTC; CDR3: CSGQTGPRETQYF
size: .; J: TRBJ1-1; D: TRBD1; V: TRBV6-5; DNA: TGTGCCAGCAGAATGACAGGGGGCCTCACTGAAGCTTTCTTT; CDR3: CASRMTGGLTEAFF
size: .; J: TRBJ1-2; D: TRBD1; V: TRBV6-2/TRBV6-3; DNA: TGTGCCAGCAGCACCCTCCGGACAGGACTTTATAACTATGGCTACACCTTC; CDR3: CASSTLRTGLYNYGYTF
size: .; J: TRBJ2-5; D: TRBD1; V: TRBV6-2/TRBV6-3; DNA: TGTGCCAGCAGTACCGGGACAGGGGGGGAGACCCAGTACTTC; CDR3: CASSTGTGGETQYF
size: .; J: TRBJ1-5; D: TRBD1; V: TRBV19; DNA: TGTGCCAGTAGTATATTAGGGGGCGAGAGGAATCAGCCCCAGCATTTT; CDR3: CASSILGGERNQPQHF
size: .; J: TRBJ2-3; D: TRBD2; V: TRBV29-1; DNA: TGCAGCGTTGACGAGCGGGGGGAAAGAGATACGCAGTATTTT; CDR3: CSVDERGERDTQYF
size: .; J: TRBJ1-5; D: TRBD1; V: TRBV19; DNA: TGTGCCAGTAGTGGGGACAGGCCCAATCAGCCCCAGCATTTT; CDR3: CASSGDRPNQPQHF
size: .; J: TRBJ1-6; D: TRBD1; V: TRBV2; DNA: TGTGCCAGCAGTGAAGCGCGACAGGGGCCATCACCCCTCCACTTT; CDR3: CASSEARQGPSPLHF
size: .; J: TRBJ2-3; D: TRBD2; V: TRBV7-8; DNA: TGTGCCAGCAGCGGACGACTAGCGGGGGGGCCTTCAGGCACAGATACGCAGTATTTT; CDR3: CASSGRLAGGPSGTDTQYF
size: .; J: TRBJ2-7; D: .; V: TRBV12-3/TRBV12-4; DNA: TGTGCCAGCAGTTTTTCATCAGGTTACGAGCAGTACTTC; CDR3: CASSFSSGYEQYF
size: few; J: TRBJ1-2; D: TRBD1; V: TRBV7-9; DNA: TGTGCCAGCAGCTTAGCAGCAGGGGGCCTAGGCTACACCTTC; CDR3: CASSLAAGGLGYTF
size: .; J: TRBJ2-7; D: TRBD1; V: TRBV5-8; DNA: TGTGCCAGCGGGGACAGGGGGCACGAGCAGTACTTC; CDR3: CASGDRGHEQYF
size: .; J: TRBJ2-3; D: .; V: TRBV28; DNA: TGTGCCAGCAGCCACTGGGGGGGCACAGATACGCAGTATTTT; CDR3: CASSHWGGTDTQYF
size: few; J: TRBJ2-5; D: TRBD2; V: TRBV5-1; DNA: TGCGCCAGCAGCTTGCCCGGGACTAGCGGGGGTAGAGAGACCCAGTACTTC; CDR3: CASSLPGTSGGRETQYF
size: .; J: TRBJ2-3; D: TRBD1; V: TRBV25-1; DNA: TGTGCCAGCAGTTCGACGACAGGGGCTTCTCGCACAGATACGCAGTATTTT; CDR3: CASSSTTGASRTDTQYF
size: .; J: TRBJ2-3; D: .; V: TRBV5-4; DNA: TGTGCCAGCAACAGAGACGCAGATACGCAGTATTTT; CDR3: CASNRDADTQYF
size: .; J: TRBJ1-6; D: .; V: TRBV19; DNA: TGTGCCAGTAGCGTCGGGGGTTCGGATTCACCCCTCCACTTT; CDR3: CASSVGGSDSPLHF
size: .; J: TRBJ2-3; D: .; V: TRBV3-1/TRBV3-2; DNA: TGTGCCAGCAGCCAAGACCTCGCGACAGATACGCAGTATTTT; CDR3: CASSQDLATDTQYF
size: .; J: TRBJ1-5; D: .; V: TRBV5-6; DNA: TGTGCCAGCAGCTTGTTCGGCGGGGCGGGTGCCAATCAGCCCCAGCATTTT; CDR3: CASSLFGGAGANQPQHF
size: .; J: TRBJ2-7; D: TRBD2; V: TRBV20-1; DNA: TGCAGTGCTAGTCCCCCCCGGACTAGCGTTCGTCCGCAGTACTTC; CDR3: CSASPPRTSVRPQYF
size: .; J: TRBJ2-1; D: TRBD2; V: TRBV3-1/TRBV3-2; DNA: TGTGCCAGCAGCCTAGGACTAGGGTCCTACAATGAGCAGTTCTTC; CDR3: CASSLGLGSYNEQFF
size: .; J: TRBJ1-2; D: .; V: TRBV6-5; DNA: TGTGCCAGCAGCCCCACCGGGGAGGACTATGGCTACACCTTC; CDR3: CASSPTGEDYGYTF
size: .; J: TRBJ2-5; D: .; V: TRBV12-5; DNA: TGTGCTAGTGGTTTGACAAGAGAGACCCAGTACTTC; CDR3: CASGLTRETQYF
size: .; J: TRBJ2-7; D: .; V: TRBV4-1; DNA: TGCGCCAGCAGCCAAGACCCTCGAGGGTCACTTAAGTACGAGCAGTACTTC; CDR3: CASSQDPRGSLKYEQYF
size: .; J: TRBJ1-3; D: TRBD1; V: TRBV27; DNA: TGTGCCAGCAGTTTAACCGGGACAGGGGGTGGAAACACCATATATTTT; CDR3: CASSLTGTGGGNTIYF
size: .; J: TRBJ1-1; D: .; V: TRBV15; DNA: TGTGCCACCAGCAGAGATTTCGGACGGGGCACTGAAGCTTTCTTT; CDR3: CATSRDFGRGTEAFF
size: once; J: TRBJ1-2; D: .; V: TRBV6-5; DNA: TGTGCCAGCAGCGCTGGGCAAGTGACTAACTATGGCTACACCTTC; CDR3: CASSAGQVTNYGYTF
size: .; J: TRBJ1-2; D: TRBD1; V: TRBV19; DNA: TGTGCCAGTAGACCTGACAGGGCAGCTAACTATGGCTACACCTTC; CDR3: CASRPDRAANYGYTF
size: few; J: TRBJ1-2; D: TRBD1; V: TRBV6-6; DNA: TGTGCCAGCAGGAACGGACAGGGGGCCGTTGGCTACACCTTC; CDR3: CASRNGQGAVGYTF
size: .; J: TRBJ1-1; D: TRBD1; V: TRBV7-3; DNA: TGTGCCAGCAGCGCCCGACAGGGGCGGGAGACTGAAGCTTTCTTT; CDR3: CASSARQGRETEAFF
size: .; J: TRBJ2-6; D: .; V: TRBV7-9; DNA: TGTGCCAGCAGCTTAGCGCGCTTCGCCAACGTCCTGACTTTC; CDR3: CASSLARFANVLTF
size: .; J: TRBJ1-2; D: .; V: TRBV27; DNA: TGTGCCAGCACAGGGCCCAGGGACTATGGCTACACCTTC; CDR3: CASTGPRDYGYTF
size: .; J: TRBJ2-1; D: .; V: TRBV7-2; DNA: TGTGCCAGCAGCTTAGGTCGCTACAATGAGCAGTTCTTC; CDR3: CASSLGRYNEQFF
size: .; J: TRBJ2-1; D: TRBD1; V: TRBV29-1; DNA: TGCAGCGTTGAAGGGACAGGGAGCTCCTACAATGAGCAGTTCTTC; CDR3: CSVEGTGSSYNEQFF
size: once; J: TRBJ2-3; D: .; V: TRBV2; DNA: TGTGCCAGCAGTGGAGAGGGAGATACGCAGTATTTT; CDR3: CASSGEGDTQYF
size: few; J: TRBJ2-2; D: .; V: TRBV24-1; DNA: TGTGCCACCAGTGATTCAGGGTCGGCCGGGGAGCTGTTTTTT; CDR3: CATSDSGSAGELFF
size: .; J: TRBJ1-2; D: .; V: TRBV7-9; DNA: TGTGCCAGCAGCCTAGGGCGCGGATCTAGCTACACCTTC; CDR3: CASSLGRGSSYTF
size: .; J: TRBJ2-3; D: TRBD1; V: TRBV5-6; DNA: TGTGCCAGCAGCTTACCGGGACAGGGAGTTACAGATACGCAGTATTTT; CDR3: CASSLPGQGVTDTQYF
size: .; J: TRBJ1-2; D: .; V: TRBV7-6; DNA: TGTGCCAGCAGCTTAGCAGGGGGGGGTCCTAACTATGGCTACACCTTC; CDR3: CASSLAGGGPNYGYTF
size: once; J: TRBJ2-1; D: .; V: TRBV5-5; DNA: TGTGCCAGCAGCTTGGTGTCTCTTGTGGCCAATGAGCAGTTCTTC; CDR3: CASSLVSLVANEQFF
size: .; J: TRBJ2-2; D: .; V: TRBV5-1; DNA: TGCGCCAGCAGCTTGGATGGGGCTTACACCGGGGAGCTGTTTTTT; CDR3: CASSLDGAYTGELFF
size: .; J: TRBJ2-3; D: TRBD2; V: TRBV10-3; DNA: TGTGCCATCAGTGACCCGAGCGGGGGGGCCAAAGATACGCAGTATTTT; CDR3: CAISDPSGGAKDTQYF
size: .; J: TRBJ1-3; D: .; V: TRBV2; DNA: TGTGCCAGCAGTGTCGCCAGTGGAAACACCATATATTTT; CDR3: CASSVASGNTIYF
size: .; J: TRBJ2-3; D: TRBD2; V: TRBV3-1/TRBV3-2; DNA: TGTGCCAGCAGCCAAGATCATGTACTAGCGGGGGGGCAAACAGATACGCAGTATTTT; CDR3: CASSQDHVLAGGQTDTQYF
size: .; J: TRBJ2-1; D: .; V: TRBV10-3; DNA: TGTGCCGCGCGAACCTACAATGAGCAGTTCTTC; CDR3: CAARTYNEQFF
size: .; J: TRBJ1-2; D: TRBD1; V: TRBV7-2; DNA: TGTGCCAGCAGCCCAACAGGGGTGCGTGGCTACACCTTC; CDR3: CASSPTGVRGYTF